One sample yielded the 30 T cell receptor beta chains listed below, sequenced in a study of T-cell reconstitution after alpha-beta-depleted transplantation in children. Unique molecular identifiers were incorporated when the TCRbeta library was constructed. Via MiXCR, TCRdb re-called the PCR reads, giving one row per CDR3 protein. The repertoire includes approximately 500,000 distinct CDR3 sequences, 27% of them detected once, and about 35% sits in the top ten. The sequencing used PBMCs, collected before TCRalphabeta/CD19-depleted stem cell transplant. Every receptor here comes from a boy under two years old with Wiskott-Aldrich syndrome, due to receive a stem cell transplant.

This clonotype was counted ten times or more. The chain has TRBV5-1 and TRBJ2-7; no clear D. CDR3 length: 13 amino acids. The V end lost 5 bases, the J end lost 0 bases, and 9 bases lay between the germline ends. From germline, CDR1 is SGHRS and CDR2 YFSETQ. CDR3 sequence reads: CASRALDSYEQYF. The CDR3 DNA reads TGCGCCAGCAGAGCCCTCGACTCCTACGAGCAGTACTTC.

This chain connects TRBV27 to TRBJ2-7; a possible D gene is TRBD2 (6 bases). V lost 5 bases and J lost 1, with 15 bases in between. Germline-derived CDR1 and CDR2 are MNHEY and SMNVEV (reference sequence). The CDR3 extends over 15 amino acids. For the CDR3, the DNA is TGTGCCAGCAGTAGTCCGGGAGCAGGGTCCTACGAGCAGTACTTC. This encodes CASSSPGAGSYEQYF.

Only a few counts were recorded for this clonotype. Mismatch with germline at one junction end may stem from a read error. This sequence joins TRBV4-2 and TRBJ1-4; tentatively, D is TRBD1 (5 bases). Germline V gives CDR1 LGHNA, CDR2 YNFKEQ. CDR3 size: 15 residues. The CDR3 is CASSGASATNQKLFF. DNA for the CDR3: TGTGCCAGCAGCGGGGCATCCGCAACTAATCAAAAACTGTTTTTT.

CDR3 DNA sequence: TGCAGCGTTGCGTCAGGGGCAGGGGCCAACGTCCTGACTTTC. Its protein product is CSVASGAGANVLTF. The gene calls are TRBV29-1 and TRBJ2-6; a weak D match, TRBD1 (6 bases). The CDR3 extends over 14 amino acids. Germline CDR1 reads SQVTM; CDR2 reads ANQGSEA. The germline V and J ends were trimmed by 4 bases and 4 bases, with 11 bases remaining between them.

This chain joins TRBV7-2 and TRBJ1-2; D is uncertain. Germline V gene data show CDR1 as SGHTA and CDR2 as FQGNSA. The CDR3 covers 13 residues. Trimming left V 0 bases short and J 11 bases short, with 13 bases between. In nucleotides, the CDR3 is TGTGCCAGCAGCTTAGCCCCCGGAATGGTGTACACCTTC. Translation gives CASSLAPGMVYTF.

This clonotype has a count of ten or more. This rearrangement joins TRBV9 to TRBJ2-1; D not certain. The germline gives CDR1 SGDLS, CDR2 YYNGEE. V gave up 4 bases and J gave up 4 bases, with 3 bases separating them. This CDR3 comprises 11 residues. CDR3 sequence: CASSKYNEQFF. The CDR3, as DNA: TGTGCCAGCAGCAAATACAATGAGCAGTTCTTC.

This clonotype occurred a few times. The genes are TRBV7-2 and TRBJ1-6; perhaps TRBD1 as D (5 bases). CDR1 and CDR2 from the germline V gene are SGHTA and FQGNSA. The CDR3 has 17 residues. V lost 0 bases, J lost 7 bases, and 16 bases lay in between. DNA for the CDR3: TGTGCCAGCAGCTTAGCTAGCGGAACAGGAAGAAATTCACCCCTCCACTTT. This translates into CASSLASGTGRNSPLHF.

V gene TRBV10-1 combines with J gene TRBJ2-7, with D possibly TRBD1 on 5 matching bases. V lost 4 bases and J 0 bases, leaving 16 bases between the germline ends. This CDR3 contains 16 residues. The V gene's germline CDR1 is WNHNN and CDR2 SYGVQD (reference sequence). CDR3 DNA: TGCGCCAGCAGTGGGACCACTAAGGGGTCCTCCTACGAGCAGTACTTC. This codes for CASSGTTKGSSYEQYF.

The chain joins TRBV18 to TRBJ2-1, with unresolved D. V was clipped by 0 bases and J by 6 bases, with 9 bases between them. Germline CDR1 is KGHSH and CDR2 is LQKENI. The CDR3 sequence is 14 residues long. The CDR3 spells CASSPPVRPNEQFF. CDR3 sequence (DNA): TGTGCCAGCTCACCACCGGTCCGCCCCAATGAGCAGTTCTTC. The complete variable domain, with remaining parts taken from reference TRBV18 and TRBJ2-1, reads NAGVMQNPRHLVRRRGQEARLRCSPMKGHSHVYWYRQLPEEGLKFMVYLQKENIIDESGMPKERFSAEFPKEGPSILRIQQVVRGDSAAYFCASSPPVRPNEQFFGPGTRLTVL.

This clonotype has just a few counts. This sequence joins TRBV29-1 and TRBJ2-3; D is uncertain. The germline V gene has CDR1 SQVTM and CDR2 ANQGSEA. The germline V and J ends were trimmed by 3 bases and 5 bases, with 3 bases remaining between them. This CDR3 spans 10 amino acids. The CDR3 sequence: CSVDEDTQYF. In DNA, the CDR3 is TGCAGCGTTGATGAAGATACGCAGTATTTT.

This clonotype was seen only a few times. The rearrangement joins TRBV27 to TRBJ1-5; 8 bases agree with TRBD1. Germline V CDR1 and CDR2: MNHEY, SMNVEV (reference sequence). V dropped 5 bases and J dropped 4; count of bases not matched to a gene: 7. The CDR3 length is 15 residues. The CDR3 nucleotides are TGTGCCAGCAGTCCCCGGACAGGGAGGAATCAGCCCCAGCATTTT. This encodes CASSPRTGRNQPQHF.

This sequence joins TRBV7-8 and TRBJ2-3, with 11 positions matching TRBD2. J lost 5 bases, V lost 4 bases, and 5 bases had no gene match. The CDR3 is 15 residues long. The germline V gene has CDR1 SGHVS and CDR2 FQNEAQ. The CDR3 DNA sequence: TGTGCCAGCAGCTGGGGACTAGCGGATGGAGATACGCAGTATTTT. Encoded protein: CASSWGLADGDTQYF.

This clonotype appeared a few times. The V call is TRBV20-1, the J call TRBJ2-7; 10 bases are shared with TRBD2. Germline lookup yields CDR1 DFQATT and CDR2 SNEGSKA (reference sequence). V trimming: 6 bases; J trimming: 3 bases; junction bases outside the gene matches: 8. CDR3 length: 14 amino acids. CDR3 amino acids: CSATLAGVRYEQYF. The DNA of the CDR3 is TGCAGTGCCACTCTAGCGGGAGTCCGCTACGAGCAGTACTTC.

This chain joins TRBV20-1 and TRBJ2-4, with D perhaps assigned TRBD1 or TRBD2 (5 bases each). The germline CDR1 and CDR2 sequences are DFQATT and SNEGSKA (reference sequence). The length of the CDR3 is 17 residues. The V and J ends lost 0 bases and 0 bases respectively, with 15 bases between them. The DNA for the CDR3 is TGCAGTGCTAGAGATCCCTATGGGGACCTAGCCAAAAACATTCAGTACTTC. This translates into CSARDPYGDLAKNIQYF.

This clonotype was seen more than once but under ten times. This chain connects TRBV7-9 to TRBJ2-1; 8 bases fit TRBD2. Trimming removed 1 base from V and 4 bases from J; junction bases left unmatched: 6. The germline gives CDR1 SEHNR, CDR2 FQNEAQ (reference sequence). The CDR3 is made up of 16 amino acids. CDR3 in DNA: TGTGCCAGCAGCTTAGAGTTCTTAGCGGGATACAATGAGCAGTTCTTC. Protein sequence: CASSLEFLAGYNEQFF.

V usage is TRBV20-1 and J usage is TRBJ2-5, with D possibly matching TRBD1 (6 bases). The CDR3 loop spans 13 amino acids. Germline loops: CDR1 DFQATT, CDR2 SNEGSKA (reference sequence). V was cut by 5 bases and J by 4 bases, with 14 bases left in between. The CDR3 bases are TGCAGTGCTCCGGACGTAGGGGGAGAGACCCAGTACTTC. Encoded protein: CSAPDVGGETQYF.

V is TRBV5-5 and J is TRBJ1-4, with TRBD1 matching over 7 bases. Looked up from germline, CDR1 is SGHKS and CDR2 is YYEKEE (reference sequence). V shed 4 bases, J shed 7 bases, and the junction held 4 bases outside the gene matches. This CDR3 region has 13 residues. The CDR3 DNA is TGTGCCAGCAGCCAAGGGACAGTTGAAAAACTGTTTTTT. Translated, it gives CASSQGTVEKLFF.

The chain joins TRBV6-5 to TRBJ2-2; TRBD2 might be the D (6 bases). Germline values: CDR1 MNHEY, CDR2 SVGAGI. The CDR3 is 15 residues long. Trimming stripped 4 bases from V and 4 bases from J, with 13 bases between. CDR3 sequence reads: CASSSTGLATGELFF. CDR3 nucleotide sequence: TGTGCCAGCAGTTCTACGGGACTCGCCACCGGGGAGCTGTTTTTT.

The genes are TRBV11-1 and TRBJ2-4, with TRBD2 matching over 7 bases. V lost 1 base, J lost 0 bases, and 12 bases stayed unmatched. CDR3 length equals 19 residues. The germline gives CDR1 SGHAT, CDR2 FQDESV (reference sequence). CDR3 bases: TGTGCCAGCAGCTTAGTTCTCCTAGCGGACCGTTTAGCCAAAAACATTCAGTACTTC. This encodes CASSLVLLADRLAKNIQYF.

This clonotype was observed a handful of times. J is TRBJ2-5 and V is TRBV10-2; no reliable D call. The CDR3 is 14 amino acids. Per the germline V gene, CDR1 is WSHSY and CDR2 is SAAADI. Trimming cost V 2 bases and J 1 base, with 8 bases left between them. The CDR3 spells CASSEIGPQETQYF. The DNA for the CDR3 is TGCGCCAGCAGTGAGATCGGGCCCCAAGAGACCCAGTACTTC.

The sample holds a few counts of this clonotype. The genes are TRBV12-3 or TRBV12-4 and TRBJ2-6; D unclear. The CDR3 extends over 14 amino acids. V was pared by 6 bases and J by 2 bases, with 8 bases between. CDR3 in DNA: TGTGCCAGCAGCCGGGCGCCTGGGGCCAACGTCCTGACTTTC. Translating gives CASSRAPGANVLTF.

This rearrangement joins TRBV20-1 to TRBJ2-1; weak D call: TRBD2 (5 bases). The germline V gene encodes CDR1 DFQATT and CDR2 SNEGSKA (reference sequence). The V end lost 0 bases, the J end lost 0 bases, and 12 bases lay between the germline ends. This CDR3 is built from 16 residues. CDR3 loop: CSARDRTFRSYNEQFF. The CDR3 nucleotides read TGCAGTGCTAGAGATCGGACTTTCCGCTCCTACAATGAGCAGTTCTTC.

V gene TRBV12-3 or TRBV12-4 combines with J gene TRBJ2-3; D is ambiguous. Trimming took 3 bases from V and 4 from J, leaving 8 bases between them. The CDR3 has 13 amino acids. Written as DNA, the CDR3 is TGTGCCAGCAGTTTTGGGCGAGCAGATACGCAGTATTTT. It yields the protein CASSFGRADTQYF.

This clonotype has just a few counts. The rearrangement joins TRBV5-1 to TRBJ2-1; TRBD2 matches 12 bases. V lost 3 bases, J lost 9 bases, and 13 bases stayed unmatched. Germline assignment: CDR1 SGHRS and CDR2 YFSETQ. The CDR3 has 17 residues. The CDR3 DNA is TGCGCCAGCAGCTCTCTCGGACTAGCGGGATCGGTCGGTGAGCAGTTCTTC. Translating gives CASSSLGLAGSVGEQFF.

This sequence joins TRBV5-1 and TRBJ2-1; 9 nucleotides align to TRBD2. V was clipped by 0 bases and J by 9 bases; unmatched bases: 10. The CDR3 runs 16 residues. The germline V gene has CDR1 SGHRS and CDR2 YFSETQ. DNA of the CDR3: TGCGCCAGCAGCTTGGCCGGGGTAGCGGGAGTGGCTGAGCAGTTCTTC. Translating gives CASSLAGVAGVAEQFF.

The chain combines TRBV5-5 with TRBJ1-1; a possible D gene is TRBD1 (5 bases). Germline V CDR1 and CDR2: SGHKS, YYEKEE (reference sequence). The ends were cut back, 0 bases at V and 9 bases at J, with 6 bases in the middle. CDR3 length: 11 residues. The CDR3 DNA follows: TGTGCCAGCAGCTTGGGACAGAAAGCTTTCTTT. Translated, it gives CASSLGQKAFF. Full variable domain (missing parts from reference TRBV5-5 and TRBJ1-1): DAGVTQSPTHLIKTRGQQVTLRCSPISGHKSVSWYQQVLGQGPQFIFQYYEKEERGRGNFPDRFSARQFPNYSSELNVNALLLGDSALYLCASSLGQKAFFGQGTRLTVV.

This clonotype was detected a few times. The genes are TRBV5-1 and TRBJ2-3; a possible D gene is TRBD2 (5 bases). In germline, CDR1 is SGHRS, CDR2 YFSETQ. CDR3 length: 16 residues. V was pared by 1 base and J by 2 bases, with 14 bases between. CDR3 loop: CASSLYLRGTTDTQYF. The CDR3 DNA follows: TGCGCCAGCAGCTTGTACCTACGGGGAACCACAGATACGCAGTATTTT.

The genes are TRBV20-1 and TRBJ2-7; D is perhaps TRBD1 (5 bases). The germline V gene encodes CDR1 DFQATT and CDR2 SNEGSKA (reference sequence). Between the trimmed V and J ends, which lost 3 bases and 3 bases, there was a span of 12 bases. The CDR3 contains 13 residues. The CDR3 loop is CSASDRPGYEQYF. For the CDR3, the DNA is TGCAGTGCTAGCGACAGACCAGGCTACGAGCAGTACTTC.

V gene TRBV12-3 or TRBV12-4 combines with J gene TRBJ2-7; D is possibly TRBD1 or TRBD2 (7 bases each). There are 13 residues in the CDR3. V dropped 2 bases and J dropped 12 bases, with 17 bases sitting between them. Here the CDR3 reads CASSLSLQGGVYF. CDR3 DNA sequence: TGTGCCAGCAGTTTAAGTCTTCAGGGGGGGGTGTACTTC.

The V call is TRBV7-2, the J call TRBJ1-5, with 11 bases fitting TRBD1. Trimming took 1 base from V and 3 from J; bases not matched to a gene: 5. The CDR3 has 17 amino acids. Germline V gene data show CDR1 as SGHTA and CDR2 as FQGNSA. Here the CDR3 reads CASSLVGTGGANQPQHF. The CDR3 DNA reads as TGTGCCAGCAGCTTAGTCGGGACAGGGGGGGCCAATCAGCCCCAGCATTTT.